This T cell receptor beta chain derives from a study of metastatic and nonmetastatic thyroid tumors. The wider study: Patients with malignant and benign thyroid disease provided blood and tumor or nodule tissue, whose repertoires were compared.

This clone is categorized as medium-sized. Its target is not known. TCRdb reanalyzed the PCR reads via MiXCR. The sample holds nearly 15,000 clones; 15% to 20% are singletons and the top ten take approximately 15%. General study findings and limits: Reportedly, malignant thyroid tumors had significantly higher TCR beta diversity than benign nodules, in blood and tumor.

Every patient underwent thyroid surgery untreated. CDR1 and CDR2 (germline): SGHRS, YFSETQ. Trimming took off 0 bases at V and 3 bases at J, with 9 bases between the two ends. This CDR3 has 14 residues. This TCR was recovered from a female donor with papillary thyroid cancer or a benign thyroid nodule (not recorded which). Some clones in this sample may be carry-over from other donors' samples. Sequencing was carried out using blood. V is TRBV5-1 and J is TRBJ1-2; D is undetermined. The CDR3 region has the DNA TGCGCCAGCAGCTTGGATCCCGGGGACTATGGCTACACCTTC. This codes for CASSLDPGDYGYTF.